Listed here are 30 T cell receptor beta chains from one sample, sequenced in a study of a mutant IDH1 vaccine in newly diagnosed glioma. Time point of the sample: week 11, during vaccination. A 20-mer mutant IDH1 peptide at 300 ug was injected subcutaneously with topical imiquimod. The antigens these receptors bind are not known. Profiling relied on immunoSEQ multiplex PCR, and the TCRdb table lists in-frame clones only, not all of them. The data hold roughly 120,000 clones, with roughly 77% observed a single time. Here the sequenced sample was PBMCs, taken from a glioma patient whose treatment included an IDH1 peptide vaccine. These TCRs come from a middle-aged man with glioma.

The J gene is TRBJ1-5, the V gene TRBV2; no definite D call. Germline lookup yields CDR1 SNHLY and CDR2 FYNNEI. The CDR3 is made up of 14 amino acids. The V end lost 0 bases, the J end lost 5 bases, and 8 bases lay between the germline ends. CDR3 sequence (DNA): TGTGCCAGCAGTGAAGCACAGAGAGATCAGCCCCAGCATTTT. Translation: CASSEAQRDQPQHF.

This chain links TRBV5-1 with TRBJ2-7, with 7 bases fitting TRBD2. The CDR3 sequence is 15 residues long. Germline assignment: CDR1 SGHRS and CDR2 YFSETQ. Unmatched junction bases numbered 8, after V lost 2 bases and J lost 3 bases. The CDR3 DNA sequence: TGCGCCAGCAGCTTAGGCGGGAGCCACTACTACGAGCAGTACTTC. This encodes CASSLGGSHYYEQYF.

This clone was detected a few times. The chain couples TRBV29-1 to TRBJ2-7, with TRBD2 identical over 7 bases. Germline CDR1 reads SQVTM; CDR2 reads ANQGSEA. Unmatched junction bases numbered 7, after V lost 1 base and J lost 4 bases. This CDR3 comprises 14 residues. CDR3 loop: CSVEALSGRYEQYF. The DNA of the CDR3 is TGCAGCGTTGAAGCTCTTAGCGGGCGGTACGAGCAGTACTTC.

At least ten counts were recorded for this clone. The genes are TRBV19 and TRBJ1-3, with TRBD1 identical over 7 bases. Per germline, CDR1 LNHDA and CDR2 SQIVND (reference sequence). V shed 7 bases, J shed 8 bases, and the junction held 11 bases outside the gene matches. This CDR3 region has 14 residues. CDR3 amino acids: CASMDRKVGDTIYF. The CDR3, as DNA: TGTGCCAGTATGGACAGGAAGGTCGGTGACACCATATATTTT.

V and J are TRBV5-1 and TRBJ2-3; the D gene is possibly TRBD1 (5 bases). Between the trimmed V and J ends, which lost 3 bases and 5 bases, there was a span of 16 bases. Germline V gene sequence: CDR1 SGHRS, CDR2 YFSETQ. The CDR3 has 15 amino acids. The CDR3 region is CASSWKNAGQDTQYF. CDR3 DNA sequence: TGCGCCAGCAGCTGGAAAAACGCAGGGCAAGATACGCAGTATTTT.

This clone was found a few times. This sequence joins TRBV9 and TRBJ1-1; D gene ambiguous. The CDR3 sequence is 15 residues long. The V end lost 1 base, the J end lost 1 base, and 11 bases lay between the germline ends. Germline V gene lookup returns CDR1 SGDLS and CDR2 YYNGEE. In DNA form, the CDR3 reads TGTGCCAGCAGCGTAAGGTCGGCAGCGAACACTGAAGCTTTCTTT. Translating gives CASSVRSAANTEAFF.

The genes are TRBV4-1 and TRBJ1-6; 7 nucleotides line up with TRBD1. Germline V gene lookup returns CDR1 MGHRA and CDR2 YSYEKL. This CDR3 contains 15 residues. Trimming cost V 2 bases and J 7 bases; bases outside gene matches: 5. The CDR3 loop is CASSQPDRENSPLHF. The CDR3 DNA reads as TGCGCCAGCAGCCAACCCGACAGGGAGAATTCACCCCTCCACTTT.

The CDR3 DNA sequence: TGTGCCAGTATGCAGACAGGGGTTACCGGGGAGCTGTTTTTT. Translated: CASMQTGVTGELFF. V usage is TRBV19 and J usage is TRBJ2-2; TRBD1 matches at 8 bases. The germline V gene encodes CDR1 LNHDA and CDR2 SQIVND (reference sequence). The CDR3 is 14 residues long. The V gene end was trimmed by 7 bases and the J gene end by 5 bases; junction bases not matched to a gene: 6.

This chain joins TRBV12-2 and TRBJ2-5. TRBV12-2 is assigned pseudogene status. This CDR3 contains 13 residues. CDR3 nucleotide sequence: TGTGCAAGTCGCTTTTTATTAAAGGAGACCCAGTACTTC. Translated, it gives CASRFLLKETQYF.

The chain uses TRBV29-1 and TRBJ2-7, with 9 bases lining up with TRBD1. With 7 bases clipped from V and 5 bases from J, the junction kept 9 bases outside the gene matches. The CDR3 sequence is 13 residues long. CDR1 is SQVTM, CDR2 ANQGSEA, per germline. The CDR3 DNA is TGCAGCGCTCCGGGACAGGGTATGAACGAGCAGTACTTC. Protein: CSAPGQGMNEQYF.

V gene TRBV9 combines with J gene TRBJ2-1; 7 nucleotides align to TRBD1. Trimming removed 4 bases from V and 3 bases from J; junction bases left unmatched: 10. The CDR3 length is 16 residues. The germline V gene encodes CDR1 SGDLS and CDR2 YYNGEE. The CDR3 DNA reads TGTGCCAGCAGCCCAGGGGGAGATCCCAACTACAATGAGCAGTTCTTC. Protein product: CASSPGGDPNYNEQFF.

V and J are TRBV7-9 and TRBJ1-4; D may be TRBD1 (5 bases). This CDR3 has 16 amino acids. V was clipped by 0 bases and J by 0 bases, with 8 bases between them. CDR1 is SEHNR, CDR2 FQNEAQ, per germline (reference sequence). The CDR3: CASSLATTATNEKLFF. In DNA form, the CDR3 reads TGTGCCAGCAGCTTAGCCACGACAGCAACTAATGAAAAACTGTTTTTT.

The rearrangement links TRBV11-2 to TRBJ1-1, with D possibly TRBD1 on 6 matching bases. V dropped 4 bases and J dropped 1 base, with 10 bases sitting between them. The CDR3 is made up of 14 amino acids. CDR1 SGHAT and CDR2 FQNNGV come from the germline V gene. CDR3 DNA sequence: TGTGCCAGCAGCTCGCGGACAGAGAACACTGAAGCTTTCTTT. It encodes CASSSRTENTEAFF.

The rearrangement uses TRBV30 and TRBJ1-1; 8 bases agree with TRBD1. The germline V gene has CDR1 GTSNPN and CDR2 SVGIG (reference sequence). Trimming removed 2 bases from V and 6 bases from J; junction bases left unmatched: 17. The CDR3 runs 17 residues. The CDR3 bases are TGTGCCTGGAGTTTGGGACCAGGGGGCCGGGCACGAGCTGAAGCTTTCTTT. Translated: CAWSLGPGGRARAEAFF.

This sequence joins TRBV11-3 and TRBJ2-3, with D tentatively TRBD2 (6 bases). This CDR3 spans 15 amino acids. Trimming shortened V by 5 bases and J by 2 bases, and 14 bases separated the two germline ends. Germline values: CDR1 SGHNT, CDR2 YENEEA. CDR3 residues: CASSLGRGFTDTQYF. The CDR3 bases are TGTGCCAGCAGCCTCGGGCGGGGTTTCACAGATACGCAGTATTTT.

CDR3 in amino acids: CASSPGILGTGELFF. CDR3 bases: TGTGCCAGCAGCCCCGGGATCCTTGGGACCGGGGAGCTGTTTTTT. V is TRBV5-6 and J is TRBJ2-2; tentatively, D is TRBD2 (5 bases). Trimming took off 4 bases at V and 5 bases at J, with 15 bases between the two ends. The CDR3 consists of 15 residues. CDR1 is SGHDT and CDR2 is YYEEEE in the germline V gene.

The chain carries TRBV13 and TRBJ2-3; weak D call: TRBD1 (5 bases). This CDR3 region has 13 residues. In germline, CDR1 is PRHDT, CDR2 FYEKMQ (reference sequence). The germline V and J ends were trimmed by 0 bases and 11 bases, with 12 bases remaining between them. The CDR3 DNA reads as TGTGCCAGCAGCTTAGGGGGGCCGGGTGGGCAGTATTTT. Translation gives CASSLGGPGGQYF. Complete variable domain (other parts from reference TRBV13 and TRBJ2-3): AAGVIQSPRHLIKEKRETATLKCYPIPRHDTVYWYQQGPGQDPQFLISFYEKMQSDKGSIPDRFSAQQFSDYHSELNMSSLELGDSALYFCASSLGGPGGQYFGPGTRLTVL.

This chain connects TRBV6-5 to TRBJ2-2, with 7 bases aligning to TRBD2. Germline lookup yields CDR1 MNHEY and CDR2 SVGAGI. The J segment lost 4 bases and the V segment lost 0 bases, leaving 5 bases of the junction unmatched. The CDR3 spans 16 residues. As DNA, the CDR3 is TGTGCCAGCAGTTACTCCCTAGCGGTTTCCACCGGGGAGCTGTTTTTT. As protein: CASSYSLAVSTGELFF.

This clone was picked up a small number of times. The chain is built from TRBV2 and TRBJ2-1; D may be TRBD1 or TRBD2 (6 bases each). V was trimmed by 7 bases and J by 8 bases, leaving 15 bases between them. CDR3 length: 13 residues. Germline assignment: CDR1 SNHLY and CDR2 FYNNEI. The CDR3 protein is CASMLQGGDEQFF. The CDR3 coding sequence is TGTGCCAGCATGCTACAGGGAGGCGATGAGCAGTTCTTC.

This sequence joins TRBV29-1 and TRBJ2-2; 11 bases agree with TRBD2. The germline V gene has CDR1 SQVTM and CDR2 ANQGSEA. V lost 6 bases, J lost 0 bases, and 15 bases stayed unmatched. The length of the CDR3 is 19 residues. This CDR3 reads CSVALLLLAGGPNTGELFF. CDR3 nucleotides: TGCAGCGTCGCCTTACTACTTCTAGCGGGAGGTCCGAACACCGGGGAGCTGTTTTTT.

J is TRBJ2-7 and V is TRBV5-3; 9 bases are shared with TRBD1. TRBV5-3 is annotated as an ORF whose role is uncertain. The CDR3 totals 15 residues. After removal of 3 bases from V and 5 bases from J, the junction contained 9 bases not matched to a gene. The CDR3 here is CARSYQRDRDHEQYF. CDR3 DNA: TGTGCCAGAAGCTACCAACGGGACAGGGACCACGAGCAGTACTTC.

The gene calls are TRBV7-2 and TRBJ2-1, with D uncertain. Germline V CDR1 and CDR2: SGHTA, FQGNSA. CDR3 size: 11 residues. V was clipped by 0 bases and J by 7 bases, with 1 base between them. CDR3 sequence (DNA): TGTGCCAGCAGCTTAGCGAATGAGCAGTTCTTC. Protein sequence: CASSLANEQFF. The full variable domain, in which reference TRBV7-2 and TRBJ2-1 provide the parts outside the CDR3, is GAGVSQSPSNKVTEKGKDVELRCDPISGHTALYWYRQSLGQGLEFLIYFQGNSAPDKSGLPSDRFSAERTGGSVSTLTIQRTQQEDSAVYLCASSLANEQFFGPGTRLTVL.

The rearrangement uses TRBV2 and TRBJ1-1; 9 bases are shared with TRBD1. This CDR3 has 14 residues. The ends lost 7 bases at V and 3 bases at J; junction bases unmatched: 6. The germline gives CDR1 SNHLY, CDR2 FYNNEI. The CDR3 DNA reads TGTGCCAGCATGCTGGGACAGGGTTACACTGAAGCTTTCTTT. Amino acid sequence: CASMLGQGYTEAFF.

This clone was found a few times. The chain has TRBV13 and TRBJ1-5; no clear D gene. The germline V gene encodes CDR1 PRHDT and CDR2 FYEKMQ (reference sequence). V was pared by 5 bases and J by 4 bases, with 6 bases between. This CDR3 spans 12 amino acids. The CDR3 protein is CASSRENQPQHF. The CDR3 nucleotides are TGTGCCAGCAGCCGAGAGAATCAGCCCCAGCATTTT.

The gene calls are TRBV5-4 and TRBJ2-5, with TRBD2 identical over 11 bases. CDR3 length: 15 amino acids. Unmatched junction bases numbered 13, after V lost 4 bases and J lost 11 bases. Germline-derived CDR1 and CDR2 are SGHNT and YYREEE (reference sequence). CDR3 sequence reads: CASSPIAGGPEEQYF. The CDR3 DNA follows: TGTGCCAGCAGCCCGATAGCGGGAGGGCCGGAAGAGCAGTACTTC.

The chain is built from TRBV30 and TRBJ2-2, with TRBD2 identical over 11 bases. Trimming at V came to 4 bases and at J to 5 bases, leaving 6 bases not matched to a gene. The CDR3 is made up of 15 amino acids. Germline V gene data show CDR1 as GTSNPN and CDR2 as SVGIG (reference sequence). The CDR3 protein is CAWTLAGGGTGELFF. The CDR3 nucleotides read TGTGCCTGGACTCTAGCGGGAGGCGGGACCGGGGAGCTGTTTTTT. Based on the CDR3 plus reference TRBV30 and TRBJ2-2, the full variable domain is SQTIHQWPATLVQPVGSPLSLECTVEGTSNPNLYWYRQAAGRGLQLLFYSVGIGQISSEVPQNLSASRPQDRQFILSSKKLLLSDSGFYLCAWTLAGGGTGELFFGEGSRLTVL.

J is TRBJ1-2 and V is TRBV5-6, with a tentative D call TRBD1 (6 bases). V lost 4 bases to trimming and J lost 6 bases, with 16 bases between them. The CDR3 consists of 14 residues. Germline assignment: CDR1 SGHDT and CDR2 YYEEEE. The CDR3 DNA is TGTGCCAGCAGCCTCCCGGACAGCCCCGATGGCTACACCTTC. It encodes CASSLPDSPDGYTF.

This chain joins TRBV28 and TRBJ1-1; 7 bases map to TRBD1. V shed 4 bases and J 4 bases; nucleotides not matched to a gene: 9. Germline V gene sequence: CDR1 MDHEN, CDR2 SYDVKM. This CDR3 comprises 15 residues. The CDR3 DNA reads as TGTGCCAGCAGTTCCCGAACAGGGGTAGGCACTGAAGCTTTCTTT. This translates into CASSSRTGVGTEAFF.

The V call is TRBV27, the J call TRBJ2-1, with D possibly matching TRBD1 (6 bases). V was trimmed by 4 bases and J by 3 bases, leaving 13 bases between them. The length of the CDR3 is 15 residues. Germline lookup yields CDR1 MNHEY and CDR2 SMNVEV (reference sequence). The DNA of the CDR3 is TGTGCCAGCAGTTCCCCGACAGGCAGCTACAATGAGCAGTTCTTC. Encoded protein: CASSSPTGSYNEQFF.

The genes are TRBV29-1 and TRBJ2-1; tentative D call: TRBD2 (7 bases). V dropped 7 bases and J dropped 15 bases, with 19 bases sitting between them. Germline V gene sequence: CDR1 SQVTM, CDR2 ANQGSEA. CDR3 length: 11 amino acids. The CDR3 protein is CSAGEGGKRFF. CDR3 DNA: TGCAGCGCTGGGGAGGGGGGTAAACGGTTCTTC.